The rows below give T cell receptor beta chains drawn from one sample of a study of blood T cell repertoires in COVID-19. TCRdb's copy holds only in-frame clones and misses some; the assay was immunoSEQ multiplex PCR. Of around 70,000 clones detected, roughly 84% appear once; the ten largest clones hold 29%. Sequencing used peripheral blood. The receptor source for this set is a woman older than 75 with active or convalescent COVID-19. CDR3s include the opening cysteine and the closing phenylalanine or tryptophan. D genes are given only for firm matches. Size tells how often a clone was seen (once, few, many) or the class of an expanded clone, and some rows leave it out.

V gene	D gene	clone size	J gene	CDR3 protein	CDR3 DNA
TRBV6-8	-	-	TRBJ1-1	CASSRLTLLRTVNTEAFF	TGTGCCAGCAGTCGCCTCACCCTACTTCGGACAGTCAACACTGAAGCTTTCTTT
TRBV6-5	-	-	TRBJ2-4	CASSSQEGAGIDIQYF	TGTGCCAGCAGTTCACAAGAGGGGGCGGGAATTGACATTCAGTACTTC
TRBV7-2	TRBD1	-	TRBJ1-6	CASSQRQGNSPLHF	TGTGCCAGCAGCCAACGACAGGGTAATTCACCCCTCCACTTT
TRBV7-9	-	-	TRBJ2-6	CASSLGETTSGANVLTF	TGTGCCAGCAGCTTAGGGGAGACGACCTCTGGGGCCAACGTCCTGACTTTC
TRBV3-1/TRBV3-2	-	-	TRBJ2-3	CASSQGDWAYNLTDTQYF	TGTGCCAGCAGCCAAGGGGACTGGGCGTACAACCTCACAGATACGCAGTATTTT
TRBV10-3	TRBD1	few	TRBJ1-1	CAIRTGANTEAFF	TGTGCCATCCGGACAGGGGCGAACACTGAAGCTTTCTTT
TRBV10-3	-	few	TRBJ1-2	CAPFPGLDYGYTF	TGTGCCCCCTTTCCAGGGTTGGACTATGGCTACACCTTC
TRBV10-3	TRBD1	once	TRBJ1-4	CAIRSGTGGDGGEKLFF	TGTGCCATCAGATCCGGGACAGGGGGTGATGGAGGAGAAAAACTGTTTTTT
TRBV5-1	-	few	TRBJ1-1	CASSLRGGTEAFF	TGCGCCAGCAGCTTGAGGGGTGGCACTGAAGCTTTCTTT
TRBV7-8	TRBD1	-	TRBJ2-2	CAYEEAGGLTGELFF	TGTGCCTACGAGGAGGCAGGGGGCCTCACCGGGGAGCTGTTTTTT
TRBV9	-	-	TRBJ1-6	CASSVDVAPLHF	TGTGCCAGCAGCGTAGACGTAGCACCCCTCCACTTT
TRBV28	-	-	TRBJ1-6	CASSTVITGYGSPLHF	TGTGCCAGCAGTACCGTCATAACAGGGTATGGTTCACCCCTCCACTTT
TRBV7-2	TRBD1	-	TRBJ2-7	CASSLATGDYEQYF	TGTGCCAGCAGCTTAGCAACAGGGGACTACGAGCAGTACTTC
TRBV30	-	-	TRBJ1-2	CAWIRITPGGYTF	TGTGCCTGGATTCGGATAACTCCGGGAGGTTACACCTTC
TRBV18	TRBD1	-	TRBJ2-1	CASSPAGGRGVYNEQFF	TGTGCCAGCTCACCGGCAGGGGGCCGAGGGGTTTACAATGAGCAGTTCTTC
TRBV14	TRBD1	-	TRBJ2-7	CASSRPGTGSYEQYF	TGTGCCAGCAGCCGACCCGGGACAGGGTCCTACGAGCAGTACTTC
TRBV6-5	TRBD1	-	TRBJ1-2	CASSYSGQGGSYTF	TGTGCCAGCAGTTACTCGGGACAGGGTGGGAGCTACACCTTC
TRBV6-5	-	-	TRBJ1-2	CASMGWEGMLGYTF	TGTGCCAGCATGGGGTGGGAGGGGATGCTAGGCTACACCTTC
TRBV10-3	-	-	TRBJ1-5	CAISEFGQDQPQHF	TGTGCCATCAGTGAGTTTGGGCAGGATCAGCCCCAGCATTTT
TRBV7-2	TRBD2	-	TRBJ2-1	CASSPASTSGYNEQFF	TGTGCCAGCAGCCCTGCCTCGACTAGCGGCTACAATGAGCAGTTCTTC
TRBV6-2/TRBV6-3	-	-	TRBJ2-3	CASSRRDLPRGDTQYF	TGTGCCAGCAGTCGACGGGACTTGCCTAGGGGAGATACGCAGTATTTT
TRBV6-4	TRBD1	-	TRBJ1-2	CAINSTGPFGGYTF	TGTGCCATCAATTCGACAGGGCCTTTTGGTGGCTACACCTTC
TRBV7-2	TRBD1	-	TRBJ2-7	CASSRTGGDSYEQYF	TGTGCCAGCAGTCGGACAGGGGGGGACAGCTACGAGCAGTACTTC
TRBV19	-	few	TRBJ1-5	CASSEQGGQPQHF	TGTGCCAGTAGTGAGCAGGGTGGTCAGCCCCAGCATTTT
TRBV11-2	-	-	TRBJ2-2	CASSLMATGELFF	TGTGCCAGCAGCTTAATGGCCACCGGGGAGCTGTTTTTT
TRBV7-9	TRBD2	few	TRBJ2-7	CASSWEGLGQYF	TGTGCCAGCAGTTGGGAGGGTCTGGGGCAGTACTTC
TRBV28	-	-	TRBJ1-3	CASKSRAGNTIYF	TGTGCCAGCAAGTCCAGGGCTGGAAACACCATATATTTT
TRBV7-8	TRBD1	-	TRBJ2-3	CSGPTGEHDTDTQYF	TGTTCCGGGCCCACAGGGGAGCACGACACAGATACGCAGTATTTT
TRBV15	-	-	TRBJ1-4	CATSSQREKLFF	TGTGCCACCAGCAGCCAGAGGGAAAAACTGTTTTTT
TRBV9	TRBD1	-	TRBJ1-2	CASSAFRDDRGGYGYTF	TGTGCCAGCAGCGCCTTCCGAGACGACAGGGGGGGATATGGCTACACCTTC
TRBV14	TRBD1	-	TRBJ1-2	CASSHQQGAGGYTF	TGTGCCAGCAGCCATCAACAGGGGGCAGGGGGCTACACCTTC
TRBV21-1	-	-	TRBJ1-2	CASSTRAHYGYTF	TGTGCCAGCAGCACGCGGGCGCACTATGGCTACACCTTC
TRBV5-5	TRBD1	-	TRBJ1-6	CASSRQGARYNSPLHF	TGTGCCAGCAGCCGACAGGGGGCGCGTTATAATTCACCCCTCCACTTT
TRBV6-6	TRBD1	-	TRBJ2-7	CASSLDRGYSYEQYF	TGTGCCAGCAGTCTCGACAGGGGGTATTCCTACGAGCAGTACTTC
TRBV7-2	TRBD1	-	TRBJ1-2	CASNLGQGSGYTF	TGTGCCAGCAACCTGGGACAGGGGAGCGGCTACACCTTC
TRBV5-6	-	-	TRBJ1-2	CASSLSGGAPGGGYTF	TGTGCCAGCAGCTTATCCGGGGGCGCCCCGGGAGGCGGCTACACCTTC
TRBV10-3	-	-	TRBJ1-1	CAIRVNLGDTEAFF	TGTGCCATCAGGGTCAACCTAGGGGACACTGAAGCTTTCTTT
TRBV5-1	TRBD2	-	TRBJ2-2	CASSLSGGYTGELFF	TGCGCCAGCAGCCTGAGCGGGGGCTACACCGGGGAGCTGTTTTTT
TRBV9	TRBD2	few	TRBJ2-7	CASSPPGASGTYEQYF	TGTGCCAGCAGCCCCCCTGGGGCTAGCGGAACCTACGAGCAGTACTTC
TRBV4-3	-	-	TRBJ2-3	CASSQDLPGLGNTDTQYF	TGCGCCAGCAGCCAAGATCTTCCGGGACTTGGAAACACAGATACGCAGTATTTT
TRBV7-7	-	-	TRBJ2-1	CASSLGQSNNEQFF	TGTGCTAGCAGCTTGGGGCAGAGCAACAATGAGCAGTTCTTC
TRBV18	-	-	TRBJ2-2	CASSAGSQLTGELFF	TGTGCCAGCTCAGCAGGAAGCCAGCTAACCGGGGAGCTGTTTTTT
TRBV21-1	-	-	TRBJ2-3	CASSNPSTVTSTDTQYF	TGTGCCAGCAGCAACCCATCGACTGTAACTAGCACAGATACGCAGTATTTT